The rows below give T cell receptor beta chains drawn from one sample of a study of blood T cell repertoires in COVID-19. Assay used: immunoSEQ multiplex PCR; TCRdb lists only in-frame clones, some missing. The sample has fewer than 450,000 clones, roughly 91% seen once. The sequencing sample was made of PBMCs or T cells enriched from blood (not recorded which). All receptors come from a woman under 30 who had recovered from COVID-19. Each CDR3 is given with its conserved first and last residue. The order of the fields is CDR3 DNA, CDR3 protein, D gene, clone size, V gene, J gene. The D gene is left open where the match is weak. Some rows mark clone size as missing; the rest say once, few, many or name a class of expanded clone.

TGTGCCAGCAGTCAATTACAGGGGATGAGGGAAAAACTGTTTTTT	CASSQLQGMREKLFF	TRBD1	.	TRBV6-6	TRBJ1-4
TGTGCCAGCAGCCGAATCACCTTACGACGGAGATCGTTCTATGGCTACACCTTC	CASSRITLRRRSFYGYTF	.	.	TRBV7-9	TRBJ1-2
TGCGCCAGCAGCCAACAGGGGAGTGAGCAGTTCTTC	CASSQQGSEQFF	.	.	TRBV4-3	TRBJ2-1
TGTGCCAGCAGATATACAGGTTACGATCAGCCCCAGCATTTT	CASRYTGYDQPQHF	.	.	TRBV27	TRBJ1-5
TGTGCCAGCTCACCAACGCCAGGGGGGCCCTCTGGAAACACCATATATTTT	CASSPTPGGPSGNTIYF	TRBD1	.	TRBV18	TRBJ1-3
TGTGCCAGCAGTGGGCGGGTCGCCGGATACGATCAGCCCCAGCATTTT	CASSGRVAGYDQPQHF	.	.	TRBV6-1	TRBJ1-5
TGTGCCTGGAGTATTCCGGGACAGGGGATAGAGGGCTACACCTTC	CAWSIPGQGIEGYTF	TRBD1	.	TRBV30	TRBJ1-2
TGTGCCACCAGCATGACAGACTTTACGAACACTGAAGCTTTCTTT	CATSMTDFTNTEAFF	.	.	TRBV15	TRBJ1-1
TGTGCCAGCCTGAGCATCACTGAAGCTTTCTTT	CASLSITEAFF	.	.	TRBV28	TRBJ1-1
TGTGCCAGCAGCAGCGGGACGGAACGGAATCAGCCCCAGCATTTT	CASSSGTERNQPQHF	.	.	TRBV5-8	TRBJ1-5
TGTGCCAGCAGTCGTACAGGGGATTCACCCCTCCACTTT	CASSRTGDSPLHF	TRBD1	.	TRBV6-5	TRBJ1-6
TGTGCCAGCAGCCATTTGCAGGGGAATTCACCCCTCCACTTT	CASSHLQGNSPLHF	.	.	TRBV3-1/TRBV3-2	TRBJ1-6
TGTGCCAGTCGCCACCGGGACAGTTATTATAATTCACCCCTCCACTTT	CASRHRDSYYNSPLHF	TRBD1	.	TRBV19	TRBJ1-6
TGTGCCAGCAGCGTGGGGGGACTACCGTACCAAGAGACCCAGTACTTC	CASSVGGLPYQETQYF	TRBD2	.	TRBV5-4	TRBJ2-5
TGTGCCAGCAGCTTAGCGCTAGTAGGCTCCTACGAGCAGTACTTC	CASSLALVGSYEQYF	.	.	TRBV11-2	TRBJ2-7
TGTGCCAGTAGCGGGGGGACCCTTCGGTCTGACGAGCAGTACTTC	CASSGGTLRSDEQYF	TRBD2	.	TRBV19	TRBJ2-7
TGTGCCAGCAGTTACTCGGGGACAGAGACCTACGAGCAGTACTTC	CASSYSGTETYEQYF	TRBD1	.	TRBV6-5	TRBJ2-7
TGTGCCAGCAGCTTGAGCGGACCCCTAACTGAAGCTTTCTTT	CASSLSGPLTEAFF	.	.	TRBV13	TRBJ1-1
TGCAGTGCTAGTTCCGGGGTTGAAAAACTGTTTTTT	CSASSGVEKLFF	.	.	TRBV20-1	TRBJ1-4
TGTGCCACCAACGAACAAGACAGGGGAGGATATGGCTACACCTTC	CATNEQDRGGYGYTF	TRBD1	.	TRBV28	TRBJ1-2
TGTGCGGCGCAGGGGAACACCGGGGAGCTGTTTTTT	CAAQGNTGELFF	.	.	TRBV11-2	TRBJ2-2
TGTGCCAGCAGTGAAGTCCAGCGGGGGGGGGAGACCCAGTACTTC	CASSEVQRGGETQYF	TRBD2	.	TRBV2	TRBJ2-5
TGTGCCAGCAGTTTATTCGGGGGCACTGAAGCTTTCTTT	CASSLFGGTEAFF	.	.	TRBV27	TRBJ1-1
TGTGCCAGCTCACCCCAAGCGGGGGGCCTGGAGACCCAGTACTTC	CASSPQAGGLETQYF	TRBD2	.	TRBV18	TRBJ2-5
TGTGCCAGCAGTAGCGGGGGGGGCACAGATACGCAGTATTTT	CASSSGGGTDTQYF	TRBD2	.	TRBV28	TRBJ2-3
TGCGCCAGCAGCCTGGGACAGGGGTGGACTGAAGCTTTCTTT	CASSLGQGWTEAFF	TRBD1	.	TRBV5-1	TRBJ1-1
TGTGCCAGCAGTGCCGGAGCGGGGGTACATGAGCAGTTCTTC	CASSAGAGVHEQFF	TRBD2	.	TRBV2	TRBJ2-1
TGTGCCAGCAGCCCGCCAACCGGGTTTTGGGGCTACACCTTC	CASSPPTGFWGYTF	.	.	TRBV7-2	TRBJ1-2
TGTGCCTGGAGCGCTTACAGTTCGAGCAATCAGCCCCAGCATTTT	CAWSAYSSSNQPQHF	.	few	TRBV30	TRBJ1-5
TGTGCCAGCAGCTTGTGGGACAGGGATAATTCACCCCTCCACTTT	CASSLWDRDNSPLHF	TRBD1	.	TRBV5-6	TRBJ1-6
TGTGCCAGCAGCCTTCTTTCGGGGGGGCCACGAGAGACCCAGTACTTC	CASSLLSGGPRETQYF	TRBD2	.	TRBV5-4	TRBJ2-5
TGTGCCTGGAGTACAACTAATGGAAACACCATATATTTT	CAWSTTNGNTIYF	.	.	TRBV30	TRBJ1-3
TGTGCCAGCAGCCCCGAGGGGCGGGGTAGGCAGCCCCAGCATTTT	CASSPEGRGRQPQHF	.	once	TRBV4-2	TRBJ1-5
TGCGCCAGCAGCTTCGGACAGGGGGCGCGGGAAACTGAAGCTTTCTTT	CASSFGQGARETEAFF	TRBD1	.	TRBV5-1	TRBJ1-1
TGTGCCAGTAGTTCAGAGGACAGTTGGGCTTACGAGCAGTACTTC	CASSSEDSWAYEQYF	.	.	TRBV19	TRBJ2-7
TGTGCCACCAGTGGTTGGCAATATAGCAATCAGCCCCAGCATTTT	CATSGWQYSNQPQHF	.	.	TRBV24-1	TRBJ1-5
TGTGCCAGTAGTATCGCTGACACGAACACTGAAGCTTTCTTT	CASSIADTNTEAFF	.	.	TRBV19	TRBJ1-1
TGTGCCAGCGGGTACGGGACTTCAAGCTCCTACGAGCAGTACTTC	CASGYGTSSSYEQYF	.	.	TRBV5-4	TRBJ2-7
TGTGCCAGCAGCGACGTTAGCGGGAGGAACACCGGGGAGCTGTTTTTT	CASSDVSGRNTGELFF	TRBD2	.	TRBV9	TRBJ2-2
TGTGCCAGCAGTGAAATGTTTTCAGGCGGGGACAGGGGATACGAGCAGTACTTC	CASSEMFSGGDRGYEQYF	TRBD1	.	TRBV25-1	TRBJ2-7
TGCAGCGTTGCGTTCCAGGGAGGGTCCACTGAAGCTTTCTTT	CSVAFQGGSTEAFF	.	once	TRBV29-1	TRBJ1-1
TGTGCCAGCAGCTTCTCGGCACTAGCGGGCCTGATAAATGAGCAGTTCTTC	CASSFSALAGLINEQFF	TRBD2	.	TRBV5-5	TRBJ2-1